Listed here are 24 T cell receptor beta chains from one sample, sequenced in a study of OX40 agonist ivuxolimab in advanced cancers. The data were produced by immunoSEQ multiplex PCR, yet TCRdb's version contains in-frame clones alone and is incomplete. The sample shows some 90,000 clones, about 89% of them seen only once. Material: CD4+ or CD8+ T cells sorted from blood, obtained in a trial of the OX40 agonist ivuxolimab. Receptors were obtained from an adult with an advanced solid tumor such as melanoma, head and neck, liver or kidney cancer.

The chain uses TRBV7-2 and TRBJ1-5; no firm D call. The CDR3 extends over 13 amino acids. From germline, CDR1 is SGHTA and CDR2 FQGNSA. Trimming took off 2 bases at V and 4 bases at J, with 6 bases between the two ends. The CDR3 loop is CASSLRENQPQHF. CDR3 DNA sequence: TGTGCCAGCAGCTTAAGGGAAAATCAGCCCCAGCATTTT.

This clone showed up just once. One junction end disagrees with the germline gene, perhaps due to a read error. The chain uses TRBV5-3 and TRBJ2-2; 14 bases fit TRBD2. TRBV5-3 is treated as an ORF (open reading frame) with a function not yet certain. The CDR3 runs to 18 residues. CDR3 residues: CARSYPGLAGALTEELFF. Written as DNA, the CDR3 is TGTGCCAGAAGCTATCCGGGACTAGCGGGAGCCCTCACCGAGGAGCTGTTTTTT.

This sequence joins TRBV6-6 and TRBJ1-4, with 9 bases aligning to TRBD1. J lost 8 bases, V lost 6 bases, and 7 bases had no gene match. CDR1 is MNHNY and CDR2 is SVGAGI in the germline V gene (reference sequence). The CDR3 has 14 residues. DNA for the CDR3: TGTGCCAGCAGGCGGACAGGGGCTCGGGAAAAACTGTTTTTT. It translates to CASRRTGAREKLFF.

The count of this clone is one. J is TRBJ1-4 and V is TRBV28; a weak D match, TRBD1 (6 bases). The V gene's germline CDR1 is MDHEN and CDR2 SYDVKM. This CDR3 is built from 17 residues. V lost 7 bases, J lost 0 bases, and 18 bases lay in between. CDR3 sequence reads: CASTPAGGAATNEKLFF. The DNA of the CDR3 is TGTGCCAGCACCCCAGCCGGGGGCGCAGCAACTAATGAAAAACTGTTTTTT.

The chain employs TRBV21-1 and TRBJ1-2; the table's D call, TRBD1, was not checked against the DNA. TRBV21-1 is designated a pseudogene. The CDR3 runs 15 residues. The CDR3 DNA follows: TGTGCCAGCAGCATCGGCAAGTCCAGGGGTGGGGGCTACACCTTC. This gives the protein CASSIGKSRGGGYTF.

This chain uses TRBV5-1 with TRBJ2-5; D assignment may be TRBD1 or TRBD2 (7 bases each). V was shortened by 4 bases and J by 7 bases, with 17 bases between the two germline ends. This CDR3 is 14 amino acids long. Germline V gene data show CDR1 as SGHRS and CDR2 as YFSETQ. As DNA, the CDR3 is TGCGCCAGCAGCAGCGGGACAGCCGGAGGGACCCAGTACTTC. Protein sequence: CASSSGTAGGTQYF.

This CDR3 is CSAGERSTEAFF. The DNA for the CDR3 is TGCAGCGCTGGCGAACGTAGCACTGAAGCTTTCTTT. The chain couples TRBV29-1 to TRBJ1-1, with no clear D. V lost 7 bases to trimming and J lost 4 bases, with 13 bases between them. Per germline, CDR1 SQVTM and CDR2 ANQGSEA. The CDR3 has 12 amino acids.

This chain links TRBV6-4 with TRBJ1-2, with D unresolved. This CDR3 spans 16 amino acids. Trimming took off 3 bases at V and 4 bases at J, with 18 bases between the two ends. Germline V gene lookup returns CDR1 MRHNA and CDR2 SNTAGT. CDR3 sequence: CASSEQVSTGGYGYTF. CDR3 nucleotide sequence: TGTGCCAGCAGTGAGCAGGTCTCCACCGGTGGCTATGGCTACACCTTC.

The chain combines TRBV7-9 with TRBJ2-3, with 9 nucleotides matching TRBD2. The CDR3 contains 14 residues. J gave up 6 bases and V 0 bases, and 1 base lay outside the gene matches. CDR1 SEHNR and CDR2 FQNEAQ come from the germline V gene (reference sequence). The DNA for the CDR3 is TGTGCCAGCAGCTTAGCACTAGCGGGCGATACGCAGTATTTT. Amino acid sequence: CASSLALAGDTQYF.

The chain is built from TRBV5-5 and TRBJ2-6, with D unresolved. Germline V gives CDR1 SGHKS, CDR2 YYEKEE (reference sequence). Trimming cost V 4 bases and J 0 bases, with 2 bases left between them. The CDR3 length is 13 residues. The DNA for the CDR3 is TGTGCCAGCAGCGTCTCTGGGGCCAACGTCCTGACTTTC. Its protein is CASSVSGANVLTF.

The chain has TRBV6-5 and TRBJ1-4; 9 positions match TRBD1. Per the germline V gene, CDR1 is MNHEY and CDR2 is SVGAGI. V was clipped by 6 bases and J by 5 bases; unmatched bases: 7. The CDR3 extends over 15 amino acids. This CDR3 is CASSHLGQGNEKLFF. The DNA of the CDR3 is TGTGCCAGCAGCCATCTAGGACAGGGGAATGAAAAACTGTTTTTT.

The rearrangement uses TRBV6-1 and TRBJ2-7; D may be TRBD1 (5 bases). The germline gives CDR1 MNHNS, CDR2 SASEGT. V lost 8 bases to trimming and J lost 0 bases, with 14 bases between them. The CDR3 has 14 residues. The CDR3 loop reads CASFAGPPSYEQYF. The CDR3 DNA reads TGTGCCAGCTTCGCAGGGCCTCCCTCCTACGAGCAGTACTTC.

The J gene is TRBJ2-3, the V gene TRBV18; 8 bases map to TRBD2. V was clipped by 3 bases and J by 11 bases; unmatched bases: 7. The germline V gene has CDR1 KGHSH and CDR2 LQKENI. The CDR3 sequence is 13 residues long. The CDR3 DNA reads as TGTGCCAGCTCACCGGCCCAGGCGGGAGGGCAGTATTTT. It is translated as CASSPAQAGGQYF.

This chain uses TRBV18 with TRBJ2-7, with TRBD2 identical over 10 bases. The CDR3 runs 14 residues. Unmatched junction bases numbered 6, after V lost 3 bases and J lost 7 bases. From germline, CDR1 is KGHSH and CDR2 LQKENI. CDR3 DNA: TGTGCCAGCTCACCGAGACTAGCGGGTGAAGAGCAGTACTTC. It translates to CASSPRLAGEEQYF.

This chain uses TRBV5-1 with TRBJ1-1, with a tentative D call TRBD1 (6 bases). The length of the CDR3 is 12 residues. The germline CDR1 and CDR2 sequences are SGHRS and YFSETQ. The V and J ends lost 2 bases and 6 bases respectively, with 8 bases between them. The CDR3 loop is CASSLRGAEAFF. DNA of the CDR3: TGCGCCAGCAGCTTAAGGGGGGCTGAAGCTTTCTTT.

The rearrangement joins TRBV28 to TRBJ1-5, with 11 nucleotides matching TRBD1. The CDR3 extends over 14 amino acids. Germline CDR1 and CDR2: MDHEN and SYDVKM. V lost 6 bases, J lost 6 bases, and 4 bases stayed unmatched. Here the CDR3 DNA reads TGTGCCAGCAGCCCGGACAGGGGGCTTCAGCCCCAGCATTTT. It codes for CASSPDRGLQPQHF.

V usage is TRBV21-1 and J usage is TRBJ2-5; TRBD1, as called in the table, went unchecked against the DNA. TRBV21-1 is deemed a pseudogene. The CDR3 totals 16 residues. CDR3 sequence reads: CASIWIGTGDQETQYF. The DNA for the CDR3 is TGTGCCAGCATATGGATCGGGACAGGGGACCAAGAGACCCAGTACTTC.

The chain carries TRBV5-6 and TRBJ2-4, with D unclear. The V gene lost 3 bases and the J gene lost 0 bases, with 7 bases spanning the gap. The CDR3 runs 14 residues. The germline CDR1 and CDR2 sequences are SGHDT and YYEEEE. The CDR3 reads CASSSRSAKNIQYF. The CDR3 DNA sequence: TGTGCCAGCAGCTCCAGGTCAGCCAAAAACATTCAGTACTTC.

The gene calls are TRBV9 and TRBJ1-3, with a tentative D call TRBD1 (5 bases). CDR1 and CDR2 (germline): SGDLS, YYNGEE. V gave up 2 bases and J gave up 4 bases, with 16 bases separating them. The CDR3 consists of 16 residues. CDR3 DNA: TGTGCCAGCAGCGTCGCCGACAGCGCAGGAGGAAACACCATATATTTT. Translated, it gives CASSVADSAGGNTIYF.

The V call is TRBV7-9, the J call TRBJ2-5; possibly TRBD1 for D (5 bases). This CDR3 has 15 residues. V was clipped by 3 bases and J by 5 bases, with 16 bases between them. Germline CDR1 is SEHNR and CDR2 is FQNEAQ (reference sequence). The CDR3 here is CASSFDKGARETQYF. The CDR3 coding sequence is TGTGCCAGCAGCTTCGATAAAGGGGCAAGGGAGACCCAGTACTTC. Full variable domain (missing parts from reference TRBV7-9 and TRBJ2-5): DTGVSQNPRHKITKRGQNVTFRCDPISEHNRLYWYRQTLGQGPEFLTYFQNEAQLEKSRLLSDRFSAERPKGSFSTLEIQRTEQGDSAMYLCASSFDKGARETQYFGPGTRLLVL.

In DNA, the CDR3 is TGTGCCAGCAGCTTAATGGGTACAGGGATCGGGGAGCTGTTTTTT. Translation: CASSLMGTGIGELFF. This chain uses TRBV7-2 with TRBJ2-2, with a possible D match to TRBD1 (6 bases). The germline CDR1 and CDR2 sequences are SGHTA and FQGNSA. The CDR3 contains 15 residues. The V and J ends lost 2 bases and 7 bases respectively, with 14 bases between them.

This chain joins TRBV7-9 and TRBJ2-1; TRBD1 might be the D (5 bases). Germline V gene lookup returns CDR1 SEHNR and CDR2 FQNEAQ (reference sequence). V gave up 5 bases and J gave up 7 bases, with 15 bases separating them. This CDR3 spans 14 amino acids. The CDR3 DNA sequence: TGTGCCAGCAGCACCCAGGGCCAGAGAAATGAGCAGTTCTTC. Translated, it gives CASSTQGQRNEQFF.

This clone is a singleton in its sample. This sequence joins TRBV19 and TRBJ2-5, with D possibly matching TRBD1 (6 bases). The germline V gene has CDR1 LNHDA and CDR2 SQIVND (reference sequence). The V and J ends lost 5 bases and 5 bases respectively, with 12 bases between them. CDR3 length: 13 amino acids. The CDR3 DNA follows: TGTGCCAGTAGTCCTACAGGGATGGAGACCCAGTACTTC. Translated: CASSPTGMETQYF. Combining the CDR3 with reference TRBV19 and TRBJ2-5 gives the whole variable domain DGGITQSPKYLFRKEGQNVTLSCEQNLNHDAMYWYRQDPGQGLRLIYYSQIVNDFQKGDIAEGYSVSREKKESFPLTVTSAQKNPTAFYLCASSPTGMETQYFGPGTRLLVL.

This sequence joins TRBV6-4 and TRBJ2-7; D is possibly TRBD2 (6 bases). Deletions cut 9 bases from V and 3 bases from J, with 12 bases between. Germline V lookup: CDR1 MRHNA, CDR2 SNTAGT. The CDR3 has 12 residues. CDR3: CASSGLVYEQYF. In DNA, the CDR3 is TGTGCCAGTTCGGGACTCGTCTACGAGCAGTACTTC.